This TCR beta chain was found in a study of PD-1 blockade in classical Hodgkin lymphoma. Sequencing used immunoSEQ multiplex PCR; TCRdb keeps in-frame clones, though not all of them. The table records about 39,000 clones, roughly 78% of them present only once. The CDR3 length is 13 residues. Germline loops: CDR1 SEHNR, CDR2 FQNEAQ (reference sequence). Trimming pared 8 bases from V and 0 bases from J, leaving 10 bases between. Time point indicated: cycle 4 day 1 (C4D1), after 6 weeks of nivolumab. All the patients suffered relapse after autologous stem cell transplantation, and brentuximab vedotin exposure differed.

This clonotype originated in a human donor with classical Hodgkin lymphoma. This material consisted of peripheral blood mononuclear cells (PBMCs), taken before the fourth cycle of nivolumab. The rearrangement links TRBV7-9 to TRBJ1-1; D unresolved. The CDR3 is CASGLSVNTEAFF. Written as DNA, the CDR3 is TGTGCCAGCGGTCTTTCGGTGAACACTGAAGCTTTCTTT.